The 25 T cell receptor beta chains reported below all come from one sample, sequenced in a study of blood T cell repertoires in COVID-19. TCRdb keeps only in-frame clones here, not all; method: immunoSEQ multiplex PCR. The repertoire includes over 150,000 clones, roughly 87% of them detected once, and approximately 2% sits in the top ten. The material sequenced was peripheral blood. These receptors were obtained from a man aged 18 to 30 who had recovered from COVID-19.

CDR3 DNA: TGTGCCAGCAGCGCCCGACTAGGGCCGAATGAGCAGTTCTTC. This translates into CASSARLGPNEQFF. V gene TRBV9 combines with J gene TRBJ2-1, with D possibly being TRBD2 (6 bases). The CDR3 loop spans 14 amino acids. V dropped 3 bases and J dropped 7 bases, with 14 bases sitting between them. Germline CDR1 SGDLS, CDR2 YYNGEE. The complete variable domain, with remaining parts taken from reference TRBV9 and TRBJ2-1, reads DSGVTQTPKHLITATGQRVTLRCSPRSGDLSVYWYQQSLDQGLQFLIQYYNGEERAKGNILERFSAQQFPDLHSELNLSSLELGDSALYFCASSARLGPNEQFFGPGTRLTVL.

The chain combines TRBV2 with TRBJ2-2; the match to TRBD1 covers 8 bases. Germline CDR1 reads SNHLY; CDR2 reads FYNNEI. V shed 8 bases and J 7 bases; nucleotides not matched to a gene: 12. The CDR3 runs 15 residues. The CDR3 loop is CASSPPTGVGGELFF. As DNA, the CDR3 is TGTGCCAGCTCGCCCCCGACAGGGGTAGGCGGGGAGCTGTTTTTT.

The V call is TRBV21-1, the J call TRBJ1-5. TRBV21-1 is a pseudogene. The CDR3 sequence is 14 residues long. The DNA of the CDR3 is TGTGCCAGCAGCATGGCAGGGAGGTTTCAGCCCCAGCATTTT. It yields the protein CASSMAGRFQPQHF.

The chain couples TRBV28 to TRBJ2-2, with TRBD1 matching over 9 bases. J lost 2 bases, V lost 4 bases, and 11 bases had no gene match. Germline lookup yields CDR1 MDHEN and CDR2 SYDVKM. The CDR3 is made up of 18 amino acids. CDR3 loop: CASSSGQGKSLNTGELFF. Here the CDR3 DNA reads TGTGCCAGCAGTTCGGGACAGGGTAAATCCCTTAACACCGGGGAGCTGTTTTTT.

This clone appeared once. The rearrangement uses TRBV7-2 and TRBJ2-7; D perhaps matches TRBD2 (6 bases). V lost 1 base and J lost 0, with 10 bases in between. Germline V gene sequence: CDR1 SGHTA, CDR2 FQGNSA. This CDR3 region has 15 residues. The CDR3 loop reads CASSLEGLTSYEQYF. The CDR3 bases are TGTGCCAGCAGCTTAGAGGGACTTACCTCCTACGAGCAGTACTTC.

This rearrangement joins TRBV6-1 to TRBJ1-1; D not resolved. Looked up from germline, CDR1 is MNHNS and CDR2 is SASEGT. This CDR3 spans 15 amino acids. With 1 base removed from V and 8 bases from J, the gap between germline ends came to 17 bases. The CDR3 here is CASSEDARAGAEAFF. CDR3 DNA: TGTGCCAGCAGTGAAGATGCCCGGGCGGGCGCAGAAGCTTTCTTT.

The rearrangement links TRBV6-2 or TRBV6-3 to TRBJ2-1; D is uncertain. In germline, CDR1 is MNHEY, CDR2 SVGEGT. There are 16 residues in the CDR3. Trimming removed 0 bases from V and 8 bases from J, with 17 bases in between. In DNA, the CDR3 is TGTGCCAGCAGTTACTCCACCGCACTTGAGCTCTATGAGCAGTTCTTC. This codes for CASSYSTALELYEQFF.

In its sample, this clone was seen a few times. This sequence joins TRBV6-1 and TRBJ2-2; D is possibly TRBD1 (6 bases). The CDR3 length is 15 residues. Germline CDR1 reads MNHNS; CDR2 reads SASEGT. V dropped 2 bases and J dropped 6 bases, with 13 bases sitting between them. CDR3 protein: CASSESGAHAGELFF. The CDR3 DNA follows: TGTGCCAGCAGTGAATCAGGGGCGCACGCCGGGGAGCTGTTTTTT.

The chain joins TRBV30 to TRBJ1-2, with D maybe TRBD1 (6 bases). From germline, CDR1 is GTSNPN and CDR2 SVGIG (reference sequence). V lost 6 bases and J lost 8, with 31 bases in between. The CDR3 extends over 17 amino acids. The CDR3 nucleotides are TGTGCCTGCCCCGTAATGGCAGGGGCATCGGAACCTGTAGGCTACACCTTC. It encodes CACPVMAGASEPVGYTF. Filled out from reference TRBV30 and TRBJ1-2, the complete variable domain reads SQTIHQWPATLVQPVGSPLSLECTVEGTSNPNLYWYRQAAGRGLQLLFYSVGIGQISSEVPQNLSASRPQDRQFILSSKKLLLSDSGFYLCACPVMAGASEPVGYTFGSGTRLTVV.

V gene TRBV9 combines with J gene TRBJ1-2; D possibly corresponds to TRBD1 (6 bases). There are 18 residues in the CDR3. The V and J ends lost 0 bases and 4 bases respectively, with 22 bases between them. Germline CDR1 is SGDLS and CDR2 is YYNGEE. The CDR3: CASSVATAGRGAFYGYTF. DNA of the CDR3: TGTGCCAGCAGCGTAGCTACGGCGGGGAGGGGGGCATTCTATGGCTACACCTTC.

This chain joins TRBV7-9 and TRBJ1-5; 8 bases agree with TRBD1. The germline V gene has CDR1 SEHNR and CDR2 FQNEAQ (reference sequence). The length of the CDR3 is 19 residues. V trimming: 3 bases; J trimming: 0 bases; junction bases outside the gene matches: 13. The chain's CDR3 is CASSLGQARGKYSNQPQHF. The CDR3 coding sequence is TGTGCCAGCAGCTTGGGACAGGCTCGGGGTAAATATAGCAATCAGCCCCAGCATTTT.

The rearrangement links TRBV25-1 to TRBJ2-3, with a tentative D call TRBD1 (6 bases). This CDR3 spans 15 amino acids. Between the trimmed V and J ends, which lost 8 bases and 0 bases, there was a span of 15 bases. The germline V gene encodes CDR1 MGHDK and CDR2 SYGVNS. As DNA, the CDR3 is TGTGCCAGCGGGCAAGGCAGGGGAAGCACAGATACGCAGTATTTT. It is translated as CASGQGRGSTDTQYF.

V and J are TRBV7-2 and TRBJ1-1; D is undetermined. The V and J ends lost 5 bases and 1 base respectively, with 11 bases between them. This CDR3 region has 14 residues. Germline-derived CDR1 and CDR2 are SGHTA and FQGNSA. As DNA, the CDR3 is TGTGCCAGCAGCCCGCCGCAGGCGAACACTGAAGCTTTCTTT. Amino acid sequence: CASSPPQANTEAFF.

The DNA for the CDR3 is TGTGCCAGTACCTCGGGGGGCAGGAAATTTTCCTACGAGCAGTACTTC. It yields the protein CASTSGGRKFSYEQYF. J is TRBJ2-7 and V is TRBV19; maybe TRBD2 (7 bases). The CDR3 totals 16 residues. Trimming left V 7 bases short and J 1 base short, with 20 bases between. Per the germline V gene, CDR1 is LNHDA and CDR2 is SQIVND (reference sequence).

The V call is TRBV3-1 (or the pseudogene TRBV3-2), the J call TRBJ2-1; 11 bases agree with TRBD1. The ends lost 5 bases at V and 7 bases at J; junction bases unmatched: 4. This CDR3 contains 14 residues. Germline CDR1 reads LGHDT; CDR2 reads YNNKEL (reference sequence). CDR3 DNA: TGTGCCAGCAGCAGAGGACAGGGGGCTAATGAGCAGTTCTTC. Encoded protein: CASSRGQGANEQFF.

The genes are TRBV28 and TRBJ2-2; the D is unclear. From germline, CDR1 is MDHEN and CDR2 SYDVKM. This CDR3 comprises 14 residues. V lost 6 bases and J lost 6, with 14 bases in between. The CDR3 loop reads CASRVTWAAGELFF. The CDR3 DNA follows: TGTGCCAGCAGGGTTACATGGGCCGCCGGGGAGCTGTTTTTT.

This chain links TRBV5-5 with TRBJ2-1; 7 nucleotides match TRBD2. The junction had 9 bases not matched to a gene; V was cut back by 4 bases and J by 8 bases. This CDR3 spans 14 amino acids. Germline V CDR1 and CDR2: SGHKS, YYEKEE (reference sequence). As DNA, the CDR3 is TGTGCCAGCAGCCCCAGGGCGGGAGACTATGAGCAGTTCTTC. The encoded protein is CASSPRAGDYEQFF.

The chain links TRBV6-2 or TRBV6-3 to TRBJ1-2; no clear D. Trimming removed 0 bases at V and 2 bases at J, with 10 bases between. Looked up from germline, CDR1 is MNHEY and CDR2 is SVGEGT. The CDR3 extends over 15 amino acids. The CDR3 spells CASSYSPQANYGYTF. CDR3 bases: TGTGCCAGCAGTTACTCTCCGCAAGCGAACTATGGCTACACCTTC.

This clone was seen only once. The chain employs TRBV12-3 or TRBV12-4 and TRBJ1-2; D is perhaps TRBD1 (6 bases). Trimming shortened V by 6 bases and J by 6 bases, and 11 bases separated the two germline ends. This CDR3 region has 12 residues. The CDR3 nucleotides are TGTGCCAGCAGGAGACAGGAACATGGCTACACCTTC. Translated: CASRRQEHGYTF.

A single count supports this clone. V and J are TRBV6-5 and TRBJ1-6; D gene unclear. CDR3 length equals 12 residues. V lost 6 bases and J 7 bases, leaving 7 bases between the germline ends. Germline CDR1 MNHEY, CDR2 SVGAGI. In DNA form, the CDR3 reads TGTGCCAGCAGGGCGGCGAATTCACCCCTCCACTTT. Amino acid sequence: CASRAANSPLHF.

Note on this clone: The sample contains more than one DNA sequence encoding this CDR3. The chain employs TRBV6-5 and TRBJ1-1, with 8 bases aligning to TRBD1. V lost 6 bases to trimming and J lost 1 base; unmatched junction nucleotides: 1. The CDR3 spans 13 residues. Germline V gene sequence: CDR1 MNHEY, CDR2 SVGAGI. The CDR3 spells CASRGTGNTEAFF. The DNA for the CDR3 is TGTGCCAGCAGGGGGACAGGGAACACTGAAGCTTTCTTT.

The V and J genes are TRBV25-1 and TRBJ1-4, with TRBD1 matching 7 bases. Trimming cost V 7 bases and J 8 bases; bases outside gene matches: 7. This CDR3 spans 13 amino acids. Germline V gene data show CDR1 as MGHDK and CDR2 as SYGVNS. This CDR3 is CASTQGGQEKLFF. DNA of the CDR3: TGTGCCAGCACCCAGGGGGGTCAGGAAAAACTGTTTTTT. The variable domain in full, completed from reference TRBV25-1 and TRBJ1-4, reads EADIYQTPRYLVIGTGKKITLECSQTMGHDKMYWYQQDPGMELHLIHYSYGVNSTEKGDLSSESTVSRIRTEHFPLTLESARPSHTSQYLCASTQGGQEKLFFGSGTQLSVL.

This chain joins TRBV9 and TRBJ2-7; TRBD2 aligns across 8 bases. The J segment lost 0 bases and the V segment lost 0 bases, leaving 2 bases of the junction unmatched. This CDR3 is 15 amino acids long. Germline CDR1 and CDR2: SGDLS and YYNGEE. Here the CDR3 DNA reads TGTGCCAGCAGCGTAGATAGCGGGGCCTCCTACGAGCAGTACTTC. Its translation: CASSVDSGASYEQYF.

This sequence joins TRBV7-9 and TRBJ1-1, with TRBD1 matching 7 bases. Trimming took 5 bases from V and 11 from J; bases not matched to a gene: 11. Germline V gene lookup returns CDR1 SEHNR and CDR2 FQNEAQ (reference sequence). This CDR3 has 13 residues. The CDR3 is CASSNRDSRVAFF. The DNA of the CDR3 is TGTGCCAGCAGCAACCGGGACAGCCGCGTGGCTTTCTTT.

The CDR3 DNA reads TGCAGTGCTAGTCTAGCGGGAGGAATCTACAATGAGCAGTTCTTC. Protein sequence: CSASLAGGIYNEQFF. The chain is built from TRBV20-1 and TRBJ2-1; TRBD2 aligns across 11 bases. Germline V gives CDR1 DFQATT, CDR2 SNEGSKA (reference sequence). The CDR3 loop spans 15 amino acids. V was pared by 3 bases and J by 3 bases, with 4 bases of the junction left unmatched.